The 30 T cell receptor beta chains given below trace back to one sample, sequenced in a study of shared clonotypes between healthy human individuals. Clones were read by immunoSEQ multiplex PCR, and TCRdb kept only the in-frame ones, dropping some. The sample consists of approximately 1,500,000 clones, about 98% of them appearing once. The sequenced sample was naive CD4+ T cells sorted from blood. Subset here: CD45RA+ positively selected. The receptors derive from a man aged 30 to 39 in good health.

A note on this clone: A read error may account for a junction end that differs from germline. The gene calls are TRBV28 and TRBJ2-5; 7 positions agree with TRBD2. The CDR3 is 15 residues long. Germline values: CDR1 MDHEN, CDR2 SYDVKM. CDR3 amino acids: CASGFGLGSSKTQYF. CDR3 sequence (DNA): TGTGCCAGCGGTTTTGGACTAGGCAGCTCCAAGACCCAGTACTTC.

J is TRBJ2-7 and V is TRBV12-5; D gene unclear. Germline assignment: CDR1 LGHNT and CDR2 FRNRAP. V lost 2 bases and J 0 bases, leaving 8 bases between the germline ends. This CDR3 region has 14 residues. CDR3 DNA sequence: TGTGCTAGTGGTTTGAATTACACCTCCTACGAGCAGTACTTC. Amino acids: CASGLNYTSYEQYF.

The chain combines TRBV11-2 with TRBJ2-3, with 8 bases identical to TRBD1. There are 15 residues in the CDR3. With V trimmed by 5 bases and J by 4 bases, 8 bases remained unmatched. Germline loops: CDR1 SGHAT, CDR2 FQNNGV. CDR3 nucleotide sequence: TGTGCCAGCAGCCCGGGCCAGGGGGCCTCAGATACGCAGTATTTT. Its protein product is CASSPGQGASDTQYF.

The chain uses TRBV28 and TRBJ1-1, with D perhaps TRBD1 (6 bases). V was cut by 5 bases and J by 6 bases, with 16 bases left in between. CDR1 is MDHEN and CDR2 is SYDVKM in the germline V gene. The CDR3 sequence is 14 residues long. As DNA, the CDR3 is TGTGCCAGCAGTACACAGGGAAGAACCCCTGAAGCTTTCTTT. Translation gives CASSTQGRTPEAFF.

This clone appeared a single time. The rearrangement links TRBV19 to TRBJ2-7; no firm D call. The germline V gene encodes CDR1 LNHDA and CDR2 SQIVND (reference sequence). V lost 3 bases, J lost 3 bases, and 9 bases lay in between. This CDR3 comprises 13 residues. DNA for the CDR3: TGTGCCAGTAGTATCCCCCCTCACTACGAGCAGTACTTC. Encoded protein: CASSIPPHYEQYF.

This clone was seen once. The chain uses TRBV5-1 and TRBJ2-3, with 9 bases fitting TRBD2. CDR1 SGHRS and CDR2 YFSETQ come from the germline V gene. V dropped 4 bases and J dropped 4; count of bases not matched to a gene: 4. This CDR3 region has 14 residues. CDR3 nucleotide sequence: TGCGCCAGCAGCCGTAGCGGGAGTGCAGATACGCAGTATTTT. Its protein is CASSRSGSADTQYF. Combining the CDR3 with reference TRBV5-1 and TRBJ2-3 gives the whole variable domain KAGVTQTPRYLIKTRGQQVTLSCSPISGHRSVSWYQQTPGQGLQFLFEYFSETQRNKGNFPGRFSGRQFSNSRSEMNVSTLELGDSALYLCASSRSGSADTQYFGPGTRLTVL.

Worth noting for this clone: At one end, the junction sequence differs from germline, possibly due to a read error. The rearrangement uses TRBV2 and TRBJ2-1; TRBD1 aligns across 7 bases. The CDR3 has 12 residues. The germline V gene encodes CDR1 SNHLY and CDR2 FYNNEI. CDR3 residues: CASREEGQEQFF. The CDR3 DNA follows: TGTGCCAGCAGGGAAGAGGGACAGGAGCAGTTCTTC.

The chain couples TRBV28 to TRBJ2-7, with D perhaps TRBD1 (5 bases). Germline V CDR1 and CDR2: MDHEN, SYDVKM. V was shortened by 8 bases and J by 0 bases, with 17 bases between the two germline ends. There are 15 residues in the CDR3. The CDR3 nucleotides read TGTGCCAGCGGATTTACAGGATTCAGCTCCTACGAGCAGTACTTC. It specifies CASGFTGFSSYEQYF.

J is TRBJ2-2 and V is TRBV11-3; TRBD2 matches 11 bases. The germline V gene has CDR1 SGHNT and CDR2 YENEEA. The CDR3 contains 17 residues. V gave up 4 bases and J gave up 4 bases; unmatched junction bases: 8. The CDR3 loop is CASSSVVGLAGTGELFF. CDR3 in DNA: TGTGCCAGCAGCTCCGTTGTTGGACTAGCGGGCACCGGGGAGCTGTTTTTT.

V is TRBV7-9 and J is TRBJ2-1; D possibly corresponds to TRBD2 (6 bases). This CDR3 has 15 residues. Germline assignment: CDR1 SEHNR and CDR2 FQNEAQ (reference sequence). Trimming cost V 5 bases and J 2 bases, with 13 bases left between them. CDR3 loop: CASSRGEVAYNEQFF. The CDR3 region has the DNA TGTGCCAGCAGCCGAGGGGAGGTCGCCTACAATGAGCAGTTCTTC.

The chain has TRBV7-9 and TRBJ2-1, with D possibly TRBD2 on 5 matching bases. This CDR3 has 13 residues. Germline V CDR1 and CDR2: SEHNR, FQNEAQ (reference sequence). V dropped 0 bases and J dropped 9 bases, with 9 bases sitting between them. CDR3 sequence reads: CASSLARRGEQFF. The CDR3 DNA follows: TGTGCCAGCAGCTTAGCGCGTCGGGGTGAGCAGTTCTTC.

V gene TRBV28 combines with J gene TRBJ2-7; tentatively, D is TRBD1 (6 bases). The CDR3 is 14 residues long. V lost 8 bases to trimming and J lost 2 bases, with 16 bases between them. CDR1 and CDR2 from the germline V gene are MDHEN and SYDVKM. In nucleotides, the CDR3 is TGTGCCAGCCGCATACAGGGTAACCCCTACGAGCAGTACTTC. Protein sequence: CASRIQGNPYEQYF.

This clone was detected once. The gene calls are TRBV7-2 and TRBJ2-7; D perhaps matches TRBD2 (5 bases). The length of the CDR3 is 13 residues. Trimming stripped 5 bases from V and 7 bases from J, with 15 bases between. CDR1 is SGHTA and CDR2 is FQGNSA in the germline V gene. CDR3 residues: CASSGGSSGEQYF. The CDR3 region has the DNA TGTGCCAGCAGCGGCGGAAGCTCGGGGGAGCAGTACTTC.

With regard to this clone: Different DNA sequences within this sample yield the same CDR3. DNA for the CDR3: TGTGCCAGCAGTCTAGGGACAGGGTTCTATGGCTACACCTTC. This codes for CASSLGTGFYGYTF. The genes are TRBV28 and TRBJ1-2; 9 bases agree with TRBD1. This CDR3 is 14 amino acids long. J gave up 4 bases and V 5 bases, and 5 bases lay outside the gene matches. Germline assignment: CDR1 MDHEN and CDR2 SYDVKM.

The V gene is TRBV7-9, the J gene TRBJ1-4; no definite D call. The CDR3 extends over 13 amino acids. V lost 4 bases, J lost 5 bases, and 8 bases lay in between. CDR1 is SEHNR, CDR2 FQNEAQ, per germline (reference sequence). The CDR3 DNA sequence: TGTGCCAGCAGCTCAGGAGGGAATGAAAAACTGTTTTTT. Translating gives CASSSGGNEKLFF.

The CDR3: CASSQQDRRQSSYEQYF. The CDR3 DNA reads as TGCGCCAGCAGCCAGCAGGACCGTCGACAGAGCTCCTACGAGCAGTACTTC. The rearrangement joins TRBV4-1 to TRBJ2-7; possible D gene TRBD1, 5 bases. V lost 3 bases and J 0 bases, leaving 18 bases between the germline ends. The CDR3 is 17 amino acids. Germline loops: CDR1 MGHRA, CDR2 YSYEKL.

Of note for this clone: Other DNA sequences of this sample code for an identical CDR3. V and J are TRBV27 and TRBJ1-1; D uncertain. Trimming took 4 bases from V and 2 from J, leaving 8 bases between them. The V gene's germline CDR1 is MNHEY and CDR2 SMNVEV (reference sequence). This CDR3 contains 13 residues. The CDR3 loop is CASSSRRNTEAFF. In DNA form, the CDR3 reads TGTGCCAGCAGTTCCAGGCGAAACACTGAAGCTTTCTTT.

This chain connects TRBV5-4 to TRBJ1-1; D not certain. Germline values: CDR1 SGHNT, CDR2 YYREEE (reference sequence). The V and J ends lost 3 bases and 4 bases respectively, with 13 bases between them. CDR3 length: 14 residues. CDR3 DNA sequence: TGTGCCAGCAGCTCTAGAGGGTTCGGCACTGAAGCTTTCTTT. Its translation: CASSSRGFGTEAFF.

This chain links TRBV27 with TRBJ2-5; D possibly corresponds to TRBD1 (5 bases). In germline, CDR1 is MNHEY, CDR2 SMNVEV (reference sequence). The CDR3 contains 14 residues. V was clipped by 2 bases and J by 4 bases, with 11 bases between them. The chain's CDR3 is CASSLTGVPETQYF. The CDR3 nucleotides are TGTGCCAGCAGTTTAACAGGAGTACCAGAGACCCAGTACTTC.

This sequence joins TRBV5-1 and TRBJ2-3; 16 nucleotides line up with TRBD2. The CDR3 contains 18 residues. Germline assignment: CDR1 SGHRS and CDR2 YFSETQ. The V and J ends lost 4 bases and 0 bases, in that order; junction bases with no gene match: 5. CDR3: CASSKGTSGRASTDTQYF. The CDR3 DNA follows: TGCGCCAGCAGCAAGGGGACTAGCGGGAGGGCGAGCACAGATACGCAGTATTTT.

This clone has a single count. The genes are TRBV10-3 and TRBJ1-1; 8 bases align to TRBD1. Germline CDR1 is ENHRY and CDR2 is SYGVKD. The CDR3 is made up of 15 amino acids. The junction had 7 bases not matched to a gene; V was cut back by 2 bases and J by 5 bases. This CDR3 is CAISEEVRGLTEAFF. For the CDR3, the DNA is TGTGCCATCAGTGAGGAGGTCAGGGGGCTAACTGAAGCTTTCTTT.

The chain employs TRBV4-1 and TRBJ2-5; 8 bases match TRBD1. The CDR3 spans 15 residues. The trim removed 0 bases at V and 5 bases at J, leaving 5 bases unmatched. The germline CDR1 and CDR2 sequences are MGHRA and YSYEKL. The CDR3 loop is CASSQEDRARETQYF. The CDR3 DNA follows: TGCGCCAGCAGCCAAGAGGACAGGGCTCGGGAGACCCAGTACTTC.

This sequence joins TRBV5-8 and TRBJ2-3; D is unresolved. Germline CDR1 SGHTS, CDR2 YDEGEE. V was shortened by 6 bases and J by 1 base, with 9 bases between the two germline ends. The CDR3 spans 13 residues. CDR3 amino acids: CASIKRRTDTQYF. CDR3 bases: TGTGCCAGCATAAAACGCCGCACAGATACGCAGTATTTT.

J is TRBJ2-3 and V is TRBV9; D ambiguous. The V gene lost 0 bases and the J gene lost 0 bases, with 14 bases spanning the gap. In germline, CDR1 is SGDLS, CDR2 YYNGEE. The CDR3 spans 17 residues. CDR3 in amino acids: CASSVGEATLSTDTQYF. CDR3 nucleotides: TGTGCCAGCAGCGTAGGGGAAGCTACGCTAAGCACAGATACGCAGTATTTT.

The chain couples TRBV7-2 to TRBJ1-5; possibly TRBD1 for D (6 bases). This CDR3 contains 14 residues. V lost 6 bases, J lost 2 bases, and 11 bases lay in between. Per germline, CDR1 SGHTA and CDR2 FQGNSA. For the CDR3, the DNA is TGTGCCAGCAGTCGAGGGGGTGGCAATCAGCCCCAGCATTTT. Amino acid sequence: CASSRGGGNQPQHF.

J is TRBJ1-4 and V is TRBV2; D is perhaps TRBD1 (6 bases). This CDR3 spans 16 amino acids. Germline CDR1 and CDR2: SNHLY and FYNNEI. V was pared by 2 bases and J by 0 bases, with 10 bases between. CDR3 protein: CASSEQGTTTNEKLFF. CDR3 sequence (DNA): TGTGCCAGCAGTGAACAGGGGACTACAACTAATGAAAAACTGTTTTTT.

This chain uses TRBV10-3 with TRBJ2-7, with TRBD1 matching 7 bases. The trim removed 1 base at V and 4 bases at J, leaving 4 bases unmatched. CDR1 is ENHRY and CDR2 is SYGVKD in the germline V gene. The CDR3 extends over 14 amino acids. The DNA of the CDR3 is TGTGCCATCAGTGAGTGGGACAGCTATTACGAGCAGTACTTC. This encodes CAISEWDSYYEQYF.

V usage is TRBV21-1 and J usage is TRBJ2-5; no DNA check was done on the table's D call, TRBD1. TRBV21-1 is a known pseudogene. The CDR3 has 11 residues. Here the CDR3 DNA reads TGTGCCAGCAGAAGGGGGGAGACCCAGTACTTC. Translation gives CASRRGETQYF.

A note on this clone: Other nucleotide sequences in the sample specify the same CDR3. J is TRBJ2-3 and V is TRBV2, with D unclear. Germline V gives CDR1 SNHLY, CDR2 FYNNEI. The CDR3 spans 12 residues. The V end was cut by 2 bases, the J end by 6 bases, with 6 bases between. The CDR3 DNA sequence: TGTGCCAGCAGTGAAAGGGTGGATACGCAGTATTTT. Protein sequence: CASSERVDTQYF.

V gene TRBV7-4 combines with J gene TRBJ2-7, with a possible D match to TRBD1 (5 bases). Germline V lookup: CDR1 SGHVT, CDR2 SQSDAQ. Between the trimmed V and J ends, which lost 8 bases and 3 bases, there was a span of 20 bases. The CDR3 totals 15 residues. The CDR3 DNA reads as TGTGCCAGCCGAAACTGGGGCAGTGATGTCTACGAGCAGTACTTC. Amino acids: CASRNWGSDVYEQYF.